The clone carrying this T cell receptor beta chain was recorded once. What it recognizes is unknown. TCRdb ran MiXCR on the RT-PCR reads and lists one entry per CDR3 protein. In the table there are about 800,000 distinct CDR3 sequences, 21% of which are singletons. The CDR3 is 16 amino acids. The V end lost 6 bases, the J end lost 2 bases, and 19 bases lay between the germline ends. CDR1 and CDR2 from the germline V gene are MDHEN and SYDVKM. This record belongs to a study of response to subunit inactivated influenza vaccine. Broader study findings: Each seasonal influenza vaccination recruits few new T cells, the authors suggested.

The sequence derives from a man aged 50 or older who received an inactivated influenza vaccine. The source material was PBMCs from blood, sampled 5 days after vaccination. The chain has TRBV28 and TRBJ2-5, with TRBD1 as a possible D gene (5 bases). The CDR3 reads CASSPQIGERQETQYF. In DNA, the CDR3 is TGTGCCAGCAGCCCTCAAATAGGGGAAAGACAAGAGACCCAGTACTTC.